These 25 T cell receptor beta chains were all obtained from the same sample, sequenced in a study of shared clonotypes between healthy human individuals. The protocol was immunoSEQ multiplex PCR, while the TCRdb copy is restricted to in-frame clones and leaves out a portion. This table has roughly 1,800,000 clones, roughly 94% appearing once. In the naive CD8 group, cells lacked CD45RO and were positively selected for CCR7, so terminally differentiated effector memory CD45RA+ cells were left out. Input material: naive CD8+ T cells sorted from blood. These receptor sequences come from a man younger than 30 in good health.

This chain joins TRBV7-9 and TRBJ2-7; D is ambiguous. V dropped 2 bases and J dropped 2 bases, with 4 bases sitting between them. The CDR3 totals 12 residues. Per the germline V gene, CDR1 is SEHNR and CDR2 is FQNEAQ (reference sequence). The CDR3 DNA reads TGTGCCAGCAGCTTAAAGCCCTACGAGCAGTACTTC. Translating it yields CASSLKPYEQYF. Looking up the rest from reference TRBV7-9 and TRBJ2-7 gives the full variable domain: DTGVSQNPRHKITKRGQNVTFRCDPISEHNRLYWYRQTLGQGPEFLTYFQNEAQLEKSRLLSDRFSAERPKGSFSTLEIQRTEQGDSAMYLCASSLKPYEQYFGPGTRLTVT.

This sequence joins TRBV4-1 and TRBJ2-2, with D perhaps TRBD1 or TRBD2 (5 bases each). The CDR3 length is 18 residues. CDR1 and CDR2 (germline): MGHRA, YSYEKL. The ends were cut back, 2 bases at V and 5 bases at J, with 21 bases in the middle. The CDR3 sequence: CASSQSEDGGRWTGELFF. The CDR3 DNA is TGCGCCAGCAGCCAATCAGAGGATGGGGGTAGATGGACCGGGGAGCTGTTTTTT.

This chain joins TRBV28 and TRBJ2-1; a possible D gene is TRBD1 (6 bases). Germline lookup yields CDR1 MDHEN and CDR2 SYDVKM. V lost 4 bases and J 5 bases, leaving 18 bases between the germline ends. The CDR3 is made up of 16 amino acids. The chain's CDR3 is CASSYRAIGKNNEQFF. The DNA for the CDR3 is TGTGCCAGCAGTTACAGGGCCATTGGGAAAAACAATGAGCAGTTCTTC.

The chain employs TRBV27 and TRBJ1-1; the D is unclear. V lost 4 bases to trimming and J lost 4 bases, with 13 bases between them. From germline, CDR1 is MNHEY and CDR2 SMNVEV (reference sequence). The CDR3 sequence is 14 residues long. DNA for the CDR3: TGTGCCAGCAGTTCCCCCCTTTATAGCACTGAAGCTTTCTTT. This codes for CASSSPLYSTEAFF.

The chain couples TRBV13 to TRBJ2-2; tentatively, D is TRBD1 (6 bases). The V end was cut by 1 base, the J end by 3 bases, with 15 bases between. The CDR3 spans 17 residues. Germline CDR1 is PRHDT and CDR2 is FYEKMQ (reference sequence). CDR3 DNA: TGTGCCAGCAGCTTAGATCCAGGGACACCTGACACCGGGGAGCTGTTTTTT. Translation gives CASSLDPGTPDTGELFF.

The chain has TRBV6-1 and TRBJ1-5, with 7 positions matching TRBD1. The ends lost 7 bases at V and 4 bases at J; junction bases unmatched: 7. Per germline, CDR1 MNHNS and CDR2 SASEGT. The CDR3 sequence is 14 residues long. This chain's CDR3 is CASTQQGINQPQHF. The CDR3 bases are TGTGCCAGCACCCAACAGGGGATAAATCAGCCCCAGCATTTT.

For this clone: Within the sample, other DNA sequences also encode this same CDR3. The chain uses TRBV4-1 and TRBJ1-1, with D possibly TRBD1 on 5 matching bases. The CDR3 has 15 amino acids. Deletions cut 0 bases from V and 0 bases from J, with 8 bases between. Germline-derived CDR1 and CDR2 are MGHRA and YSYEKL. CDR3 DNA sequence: TGCGCCAGCAGCCAAGACTGGGGGTTGAACACTGAAGCTTTCTTT. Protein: CASSQDWGLNTEAFF.

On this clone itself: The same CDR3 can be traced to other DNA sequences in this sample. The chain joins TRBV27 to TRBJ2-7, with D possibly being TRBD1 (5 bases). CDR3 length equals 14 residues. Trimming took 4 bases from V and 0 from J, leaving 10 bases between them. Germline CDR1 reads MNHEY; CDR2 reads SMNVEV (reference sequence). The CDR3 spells CASSWQGSSYEQYF. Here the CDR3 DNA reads TGTGCCAGCAGTTGGCAGGGAAGCTCCTACGAGCAGTACTTC.

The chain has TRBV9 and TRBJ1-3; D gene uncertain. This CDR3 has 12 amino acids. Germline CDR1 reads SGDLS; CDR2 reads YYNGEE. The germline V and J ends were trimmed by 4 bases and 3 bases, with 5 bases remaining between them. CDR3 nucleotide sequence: TGTGCCAGCAGCTCCAATGGAAACACCATATATTTT. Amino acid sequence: CASSSNGNTIYF.

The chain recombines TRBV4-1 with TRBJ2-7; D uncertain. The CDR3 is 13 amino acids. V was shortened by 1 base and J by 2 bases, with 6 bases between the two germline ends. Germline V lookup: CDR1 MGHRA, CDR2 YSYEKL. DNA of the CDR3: TGCGCCAGCAGCCAAGCCTTCGCCTACGAGCAGTACTTC. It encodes CASSQAFAYEQYF.

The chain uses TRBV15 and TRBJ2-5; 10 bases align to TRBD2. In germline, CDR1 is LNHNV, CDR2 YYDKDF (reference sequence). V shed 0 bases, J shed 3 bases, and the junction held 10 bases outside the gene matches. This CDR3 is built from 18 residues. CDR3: CATSREIAGGPEKETQYF. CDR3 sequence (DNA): TGTGCCACCAGCAGAGAGATAGCGGGGGGCCCAGAAAAAGAGACCCAGTACTTC. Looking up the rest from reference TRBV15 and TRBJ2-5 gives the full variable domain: DAMVIQNPRYQVTQFGKPVTLSCSQTLNHNVMYWYQQKSSQAPKLLFHYYDKDFNNEADTPDNFQSRRPNTSFCFLDIRSPGLGDTAMYLCATSREIAGGPEKETQYFGPGTRLLVL.

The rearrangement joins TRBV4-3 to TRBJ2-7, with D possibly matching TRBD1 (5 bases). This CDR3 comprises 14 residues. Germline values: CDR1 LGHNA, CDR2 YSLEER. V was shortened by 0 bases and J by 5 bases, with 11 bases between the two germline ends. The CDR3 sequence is CASSQDLGVHEQYF. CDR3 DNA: TGCGCCAGCAGCCAAGATCTAGGGGTCCACGAGCAGTACTTC.

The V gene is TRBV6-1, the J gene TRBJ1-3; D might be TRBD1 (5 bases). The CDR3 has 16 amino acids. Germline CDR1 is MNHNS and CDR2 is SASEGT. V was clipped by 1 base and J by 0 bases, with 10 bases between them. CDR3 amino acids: CASSEDGGPSGNTIYF. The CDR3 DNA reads TGTGCCAGCAGTGAAGATGGGGGACCCTCTGGAAACACCATATATTTT.

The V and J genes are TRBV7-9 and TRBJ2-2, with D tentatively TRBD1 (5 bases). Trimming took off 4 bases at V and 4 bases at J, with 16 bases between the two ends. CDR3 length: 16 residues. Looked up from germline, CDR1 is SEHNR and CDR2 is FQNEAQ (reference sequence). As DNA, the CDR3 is TGTGCCAGCAGCTCAGGAGCAGGGCCTGCCACCGGGGAGCTGTTTTTT. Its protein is CASSSGAGPATGELFF.

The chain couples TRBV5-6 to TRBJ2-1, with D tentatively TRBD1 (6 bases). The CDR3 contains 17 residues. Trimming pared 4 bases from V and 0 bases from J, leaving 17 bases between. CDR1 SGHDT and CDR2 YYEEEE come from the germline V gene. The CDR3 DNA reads TGTGCCAGCAGCCCCGGTCCCGGACAGAGCTCCTACAATGAGCAGTTCTTC. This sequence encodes CASSPGPGQSSYNEQFF. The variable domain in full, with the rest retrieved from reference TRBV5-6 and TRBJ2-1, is DAGVTQSPTHLIKTRGQQVTLRCSPKSGHDTVSWYQQALGQGPQFIFQYYEEEERQRGNFPDRFSGHQFPNYSSELNVNALLLGDSALYLCASSPGPGQSSYNEQFFGPGTRLTVL.

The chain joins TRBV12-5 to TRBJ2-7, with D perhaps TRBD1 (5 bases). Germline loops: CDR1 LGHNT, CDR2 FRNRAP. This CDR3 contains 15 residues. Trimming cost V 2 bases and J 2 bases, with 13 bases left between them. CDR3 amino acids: CASGLQGPIPYEQYF. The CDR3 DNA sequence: TGTGCTAGTGGTTTGCAGGGTCCAATACCCTACGAGCAGTACTTC. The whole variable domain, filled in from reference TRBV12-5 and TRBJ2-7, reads DARVTQTPRHKVTEMGQEVTMRCQPILGHNTVFWYRQTMMQGLELLAYFRNRAPLDDSGMPKDRFSAEMPDATLATLKIQPSEPRDSAVYFCASGLQGPIPYEQYFGPGTRLTVT.

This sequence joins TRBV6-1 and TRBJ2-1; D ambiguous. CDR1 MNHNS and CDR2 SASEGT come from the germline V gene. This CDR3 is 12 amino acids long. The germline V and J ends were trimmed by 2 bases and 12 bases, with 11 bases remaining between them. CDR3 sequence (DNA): TGTGCCAGCAGTGAATGGGAAAACGGGCAGTTCTTC. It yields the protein CASSEWENGQFF.

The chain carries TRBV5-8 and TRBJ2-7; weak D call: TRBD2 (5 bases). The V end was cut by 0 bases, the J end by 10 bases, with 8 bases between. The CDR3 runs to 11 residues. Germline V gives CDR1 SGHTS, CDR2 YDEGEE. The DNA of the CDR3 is TGTGCCAGCAGCTTGGCGGGAAGCCAGTACTTC. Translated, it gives CASSLAGSQYF.

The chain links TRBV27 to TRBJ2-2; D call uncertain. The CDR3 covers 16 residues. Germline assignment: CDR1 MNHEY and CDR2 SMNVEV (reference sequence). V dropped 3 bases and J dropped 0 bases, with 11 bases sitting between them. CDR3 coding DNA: TGTGCCAGCAGTTTTATCGGACCTACGAACACCGGGGAGCTGTTTTTT. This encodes CASSFIGPTNTGELFF.

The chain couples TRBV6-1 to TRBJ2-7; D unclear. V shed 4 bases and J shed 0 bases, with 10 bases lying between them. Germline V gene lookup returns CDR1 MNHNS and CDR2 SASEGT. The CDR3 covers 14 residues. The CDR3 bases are TGTGCCAGCAGTGTTCGACCGATCTCCTACGAGCAGTACTTC. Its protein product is CASSVRPISYEQYF.

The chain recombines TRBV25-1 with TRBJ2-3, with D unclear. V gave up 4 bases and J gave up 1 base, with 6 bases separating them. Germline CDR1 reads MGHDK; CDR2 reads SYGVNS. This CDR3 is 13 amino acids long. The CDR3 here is CASSVVGTDTQYF. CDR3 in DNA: TGTGCCAGCAGTGTGGTGGGCACAGATACGCAGTATTTT.

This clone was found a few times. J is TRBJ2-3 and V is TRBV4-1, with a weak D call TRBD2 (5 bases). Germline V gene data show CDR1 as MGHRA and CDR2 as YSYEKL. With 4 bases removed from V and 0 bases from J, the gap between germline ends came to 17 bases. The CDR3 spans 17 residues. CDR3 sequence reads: CASSPWAGRHSTDTQYF. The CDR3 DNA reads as TGCGCCAGCAGCCCATGGGCGGGTAGGCATAGCACAGATACGCAGTATTTT.

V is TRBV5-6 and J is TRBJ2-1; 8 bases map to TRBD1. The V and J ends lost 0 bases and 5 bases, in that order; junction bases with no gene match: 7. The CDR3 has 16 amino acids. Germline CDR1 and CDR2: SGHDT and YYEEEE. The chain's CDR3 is CASSLESGGVDNEQFF. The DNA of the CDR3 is TGTGCCAGCAGCTTGGAGTCAGGGGGCGTAGACAATGAGCAGTTCTTC.

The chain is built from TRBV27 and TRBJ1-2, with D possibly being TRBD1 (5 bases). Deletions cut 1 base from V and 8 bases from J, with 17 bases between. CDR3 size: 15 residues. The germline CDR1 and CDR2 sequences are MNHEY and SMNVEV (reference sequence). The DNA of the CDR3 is TGTGCCAGCAGTTTATGGGGCCCGGGGATCGAGGGCTACACCTTC. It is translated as CASSLWGPGIEGYTF.

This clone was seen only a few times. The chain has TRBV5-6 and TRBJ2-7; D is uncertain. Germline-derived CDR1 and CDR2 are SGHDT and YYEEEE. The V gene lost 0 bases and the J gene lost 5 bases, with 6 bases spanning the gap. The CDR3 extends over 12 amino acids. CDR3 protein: CASSLEVDEQYF. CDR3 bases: TGTGCCAGCAGCTTGGAGGTCGACGAGCAGTACTTC.